The present T cell receptor delta chain was sequenced within a study of γδ T cells in repeated Plasmodium falciparum infection. For the study at large: Age- and gender-matched Australian children served as comparison for malaria-exposed Malian children.

About this clone: A far larger clone is off by one base, so a read error is likely. At the DNA level, this CDR3 is encoded by other sequences in the same sample as well.

TCRdb reanalysed the multiplex PCR reads with CATT. The profile shows roughly 86,000 delta-chain clones, 1.4% of them singletons. What was sequenced was gamma-delta T cells from blood. This receptor was identified in a pool of human donors (malaria-infected and uninfected, not separated).

The CDR3 DNA reads as TGCGCTCTTGGGGAACTTCTCAGGGGTCTTGGGGGATACGGCCTCACCGATAAACTCATCTTT. Translation: CALGELLRGLGGYGLTDKLIF. The rearrangement uses TRDV1 and TRDJ1; 11 bases align to TRDD3. Since TCRdb gives no J gene, matching the DNA to germline was used here to assign it. In germline, CDR1 is TSWWSYY, CDR2 QGS. The CDR3 has 21 amino acids.